This TCR beta chain appears in the sequencing data of a study of T-cell memory formation after mild COVID-19. Germline V gene data show CDR1 as SGHRS and CDR2 as YFSETQ. The germline V and J ends were trimmed by 5 bases and 1 base, with 18 bases remaining between them. The CDR3 is 16 amino acids. TCRdb re-called the 5' RACE reads with MiXCR, one entry per CDR3 protein. The table has 55,000 to 65,000 distinct CDR3 sequences, 9% to 9.5% seen once. The material sequenced was PBMCs or a T cell subset sorted from them (not recorded which). This receptor was identified in a man aged 18 to 29 who had mild COVID-19 (a few samples of this study predate the infection). Cell type and time point are not known. The chain uses TRBV5-1 and TRBJ1-2; D uncertain. The CDR3 sequence: CASRQKAGMGNYGYTF. The CDR3 nucleotides read TGCGCCAGCAGGCAGAAGGCGGGAATGGGTAACTATGGCTACACCTTC.